The clone carrying this T cell receptor beta chain was seen many times. Antigen specificity is unknown. This specimen comes from a study of CD8 T cells in ankylosing spondylitis. Findings and caveats of the study: A TCR beta motif of under ten highly homologous variants seemed to mark ankylosing spondylitis blood.

A quantitative 5'-RACE method, one with molecular barcodes, was used to make TCR beta libraries. TCRdb redid the calling of the 5' RACE reads with MiXCR, one entry per CDR3 protein. The profile covers 150,000 or so distinct CDR3 sequences, with around a tenth appearing a single time and 25% to 30% taken by the ten largest. V shed 5 bases and J 2 bases; nucleotides not matched to a gene: 4. CDR1 and CDR2 from the germline V gene are SGHRS and YFSETQ. The CDR3 contains 14 residues. This clonotype was obtained from a male donor with ankylosing spondylitis or in good health (not recorded which). The V gene is TRBV5-1, the J gene TRBJ1-2, with TRBD1 matching 9 bases. The sequencing input was blood, either unsorted or a sorted T cell fraction (not recorded which). This chain's CDR3 is CASSMTGGNYGYTF. The DNA of the CDR3 is TGCGCCAGCAGTATGACAGGGGGAAACTATGGCTACACCTTC.